This passage covers 5 T cell receptor beta chains from one sample sequenced in a study of response to subunit inactivated influenza vaccine. TCRdb passed the RT-PCR reads through MiXCR, listing each CDR3 protein once. The sample shows 500,000 or so distinct CDR3 sequences, about 17% of them seen only once. This material consisted of CD4+ T cells sorted from PBMCs, taken around 25 months after vaccination. The source of these receptors is a man aged 45 to 70 who received an inactivated influenza vaccine.

This chain links TRBV5-1 with TRBJ2-2; D gene ambiguous. V lost 0 bases and J lost 11, with 11 bases in between. The CDR3 has 13 amino acids. Germline CDR1 reads SGHRS; CDR2 reads YFSETQ. For the CDR3, the DNA is TGCGCCAGCAGCTTGGCCGGTCGATCTGAGCTGTTTTTT. It codes for CASSLAGRSELFF.

The sample holds a few counts of this clonotype. V usage is TRBV11-2 and J usage is TRBJ2-7; D not resolved. The CDR3 is made up of 15 amino acids. Germline V CDR1 and CDR2: SGHAT, FQNNGV. V lost 5 bases to trimming and J lost 3 bases, with 17 bases between them. The CDR3 protein is CASSKASTIIYEQYF. The CDR3 DNA sequence: TGTGCCAGCAGCAAAGCCTCAACCATTATCTACGAGCAGTACTTC.

V is TRBV9 and J is TRBJ1-4; 7 bases agree with TRBD1. Trimming took 0 bases from V and 5 from J; bases not matched to a gene: 4. Looked up from germline, CDR1 is SGDLS and CDR2 is YYNGEE. The CDR3 length is 15 residues. The CDR3 nucleotides are TGTGCCAGCAGCGTAGGGGGACAGCTAAATGAAAAACTGTTTTTT. Its protein is CASSVGGQLNEKLFF.

There are many counts of this clonotype. The chain joins TRBV5-1 to TRBJ1-6; D perhaps matches TRBD1 (6 bases). Germline lookup yields CDR1 SGHRS and CDR2 YFSETQ. The V gene lost 0 bases and the J gene lost 7 bases, with 14 bases spanning the gap. The CDR3 has 16 amino acids. This chain's CDR3 is CASSLAPSQGNSPLHF. DNA for the CDR3: TGCGCCAGCAGCTTGGCCCCCAGTCAGGGGAATTCACCCCTCCACTTT.

Only a few counts were recorded for this clonotype. V gene TRBV20-1 combines with J gene TRBJ1-1; 9 positions match TRBD1. This CDR3 comprises 13 residues. V shed 5 bases, J shed 0 bases, and the junction held 1 base outside the gene matches. Germline V gives CDR1 DFQATT, CDR2 SNEGSKA (reference sequence). The CDR3 nucleotides read TGCAGTGCTGACAGGGGGATGAACACTGAAGCTTTCTTT. Residues: CSADRGMNTEAFF.